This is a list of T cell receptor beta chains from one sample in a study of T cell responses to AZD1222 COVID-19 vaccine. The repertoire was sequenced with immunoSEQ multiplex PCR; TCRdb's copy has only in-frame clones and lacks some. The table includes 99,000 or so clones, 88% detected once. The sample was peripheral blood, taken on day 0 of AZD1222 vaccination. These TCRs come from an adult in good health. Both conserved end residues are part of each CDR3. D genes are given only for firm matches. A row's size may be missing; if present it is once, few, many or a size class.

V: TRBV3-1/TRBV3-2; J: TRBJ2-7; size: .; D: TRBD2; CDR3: CASSQGISGSLYEQYF; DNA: TGTGCCAGCAGCCAAGGCATTAGCGGGAGCCTCTACGAGCAGTACTTC
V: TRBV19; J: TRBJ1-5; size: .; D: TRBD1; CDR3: CASSSPDRAPLESNQPQHF; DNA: TGTGCCAGTAGTTCCCCTGACAGGGCCCCACTAGAATCCAATCAGCCCCAGCATTTT
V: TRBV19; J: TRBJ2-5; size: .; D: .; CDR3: CASRDSLQETQYF; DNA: TGTGCCAGTAGGGACAGTCTCCAAGAGACCCAGTACTTC
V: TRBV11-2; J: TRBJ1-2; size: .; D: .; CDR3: CASSPTTSRDIGYTF; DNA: TGTGCCAGCAGCCCGACGACAAGTCGGGATATAGGCTACACCTTC
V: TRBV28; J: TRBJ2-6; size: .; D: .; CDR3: CASSFSPVRSVSSGANVLTF; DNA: TGTGCCAGCAGTTTTAGCCCGGTCAGGTCCGTCTCCTCTGGGGCCAACGTCCTGACTTTC
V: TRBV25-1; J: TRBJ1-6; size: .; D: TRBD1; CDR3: CASSELRQGESPLHF; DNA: TGTGCCAGCAGTGAACTCCGACAGGGTGAATCACCCCTCCACTTT
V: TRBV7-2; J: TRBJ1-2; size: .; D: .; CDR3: CASSLTRDYGYTF; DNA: TGTGCCAGCAGCTTAACTAGGGACTATGGCTACACCTTC
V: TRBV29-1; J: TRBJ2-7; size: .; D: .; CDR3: CSVLGRAYEQYF; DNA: TGCAGCGTTTTGGGACGGGCCTACGAGCAGTACTTC
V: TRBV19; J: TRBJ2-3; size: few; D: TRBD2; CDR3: CASSAPRGADTQYF; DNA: TGTGCCAGTAGTGCCCCACGGGGGGCAGATACGCAGTATTTT
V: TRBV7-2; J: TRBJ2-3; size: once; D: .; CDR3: CASSLASDPSTDTQYF; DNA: TGTGCCAGCAGCTTAGCTTCGGACCCTAGCACAGATACGCAGTATTTT
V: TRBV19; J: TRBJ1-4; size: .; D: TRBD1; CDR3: CASSRQGGRNEKLFF; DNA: TGTGCCAGTAGTCGCCAGGGGGGCCGTAATGAAAAACTGTTTTTT
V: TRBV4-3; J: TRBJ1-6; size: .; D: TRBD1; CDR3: CAIPTGWVNSPLHF; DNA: TGCGCCATCCCGACAGGGTGGGTTAATTCACCCCTCCACTTT
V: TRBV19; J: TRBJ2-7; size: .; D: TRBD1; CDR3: CASSIGTGALSYEQYF; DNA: TGTGCCAGTAGTATCGGGACAGGGGCTCTCTCCTACGAGCAGTACTTC
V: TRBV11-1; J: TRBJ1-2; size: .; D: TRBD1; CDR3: CASSLTGHGYTF; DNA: TGTGCCAGCAGCCTGACAGGGCATGGCTACACCTTC
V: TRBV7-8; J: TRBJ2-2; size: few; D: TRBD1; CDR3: CASRAGTGFTGELFF; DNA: TGTGCCAGCAGAGCCGGGACAGGGTTCACCGGGGAGCTGTTTTTT
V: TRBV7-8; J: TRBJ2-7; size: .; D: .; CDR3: CASSLARASYEQYF; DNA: TGTGCCAGCAGCTTAGCCAGGGCCTCCTACGAGCAGTACTTC
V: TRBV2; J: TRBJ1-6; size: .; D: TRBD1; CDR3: CASSTLGQGGGSPLHF; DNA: TGTGCCAGCAGCACCCTGGGACAGGGGGGAGGGTCACCCCTCCACTTT
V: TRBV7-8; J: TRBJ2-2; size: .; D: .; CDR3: CASSYRRYSNTGELFF; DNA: TGTGCCAGCAGCTATCGACGTTATAGTAACACCGGGGAGCTGTTTTTT
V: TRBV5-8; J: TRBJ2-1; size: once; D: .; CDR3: CASTRGDRRINEQFF; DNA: TGTGCCAGCACCCGGGGGGACAGGAGGATCAATGAGCAGTTCTTC
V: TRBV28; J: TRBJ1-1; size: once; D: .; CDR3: CASSTSRGTEAFF; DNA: TGTGCCAGCAGTACCTCCCGTGGCACTGAAGCTTTCTTT
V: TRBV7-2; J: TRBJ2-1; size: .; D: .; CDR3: CASSSRGALSHYNEQFF; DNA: TGTGCCAGCAGCTCCCGAGGGGCCTTAAGCCACTACAATGAGCAGTTCTTC
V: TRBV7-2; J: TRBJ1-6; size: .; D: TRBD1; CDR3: CASSLGSMSSGGSSPLHF; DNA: TGTGCCAGCAGCTTAGGTTCGATGTCGTCAGGGGGGAGTTCACCCCTCCACTTT
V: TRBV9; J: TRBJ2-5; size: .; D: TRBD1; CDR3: CASSVQGQGRETQYF; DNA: TGTGCCAGCAGCGTACAGGGACAGGGAAGAGAGACCCAGTACTTC
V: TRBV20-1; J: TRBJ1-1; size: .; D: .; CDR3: CSAPVRKEAFF; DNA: TGCAGTGCTCCAGTCCGCAAAGAAGCTTTCTTT
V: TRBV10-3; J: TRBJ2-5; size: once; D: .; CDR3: CAISGGVQETQYF; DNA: TGTGCCATCAGTGGTGGGGTACAAGAGACCCAGTACTTC